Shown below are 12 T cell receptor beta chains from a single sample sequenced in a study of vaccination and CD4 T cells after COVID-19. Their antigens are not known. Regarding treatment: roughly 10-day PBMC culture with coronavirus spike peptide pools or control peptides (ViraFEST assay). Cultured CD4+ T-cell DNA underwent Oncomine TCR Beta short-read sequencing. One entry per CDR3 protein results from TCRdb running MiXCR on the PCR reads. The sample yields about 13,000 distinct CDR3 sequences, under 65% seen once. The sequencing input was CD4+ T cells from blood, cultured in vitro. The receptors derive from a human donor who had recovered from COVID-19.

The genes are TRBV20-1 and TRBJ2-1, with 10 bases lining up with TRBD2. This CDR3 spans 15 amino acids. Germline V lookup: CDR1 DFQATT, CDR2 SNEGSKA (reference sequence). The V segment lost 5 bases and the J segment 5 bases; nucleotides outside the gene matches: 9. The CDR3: CSAPPGTSANNEQFF. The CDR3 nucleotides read TGCAGTGCTCCTCCCGGGACTAGCGCCAACAATGAGCAGTTCTTC.

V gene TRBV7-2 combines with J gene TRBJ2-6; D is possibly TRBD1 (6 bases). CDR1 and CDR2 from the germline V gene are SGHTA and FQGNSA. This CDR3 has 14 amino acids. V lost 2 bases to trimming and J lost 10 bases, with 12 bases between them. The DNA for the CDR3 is TGTGCCAGCAGCTTAATGTGGCAGGGGAACGTCCTGACTTTC. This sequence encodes CASSLMWQGNVLTF.

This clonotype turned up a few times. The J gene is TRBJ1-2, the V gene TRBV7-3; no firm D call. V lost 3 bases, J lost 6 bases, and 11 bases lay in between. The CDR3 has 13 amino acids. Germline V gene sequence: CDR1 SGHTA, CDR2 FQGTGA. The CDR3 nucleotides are TGTGCCAGCAGCTTGAACACGGAAAATGGCTACACCTTC. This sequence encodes CASSLNTENGYTF.

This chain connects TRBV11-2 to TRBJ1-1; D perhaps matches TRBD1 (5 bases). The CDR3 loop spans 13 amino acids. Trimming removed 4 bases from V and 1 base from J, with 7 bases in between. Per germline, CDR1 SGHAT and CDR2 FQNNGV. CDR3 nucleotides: TGTGCCAGCAGCTCCCAGGGGAACACTGAAGCTTTCTTT. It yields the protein CASSSQGNTEAFF.

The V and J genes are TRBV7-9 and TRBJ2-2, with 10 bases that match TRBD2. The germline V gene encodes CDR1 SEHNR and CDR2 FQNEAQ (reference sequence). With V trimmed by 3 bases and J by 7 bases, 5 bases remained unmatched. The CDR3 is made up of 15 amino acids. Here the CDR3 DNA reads TGTGCCAGCAGCTTCATAGCGGGAGGCGTCGGGGAGCTGTTTTTT. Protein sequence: CASSFIAGGVGELFF. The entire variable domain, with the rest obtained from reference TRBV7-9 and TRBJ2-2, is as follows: DTGVSQNPRHKITKRGQNVTFRCDPISEHNRLYWYRQTLGQGPEFLTYFQNEAQLEKSRLLSDRFSAERPKGSFSTLEIQRTEQGDSAMYLCASSFIAGGVGELFFGEGSRLTVL.

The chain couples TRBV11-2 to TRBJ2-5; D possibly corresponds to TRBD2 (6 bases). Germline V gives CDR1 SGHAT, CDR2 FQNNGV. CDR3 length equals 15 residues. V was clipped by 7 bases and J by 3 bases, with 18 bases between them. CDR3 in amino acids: CASTFSWGGKETQYF. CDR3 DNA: TGTGCCAGCACCTTCTCTTGGGGCGGGAAAGAGACCCAGTACTTC.

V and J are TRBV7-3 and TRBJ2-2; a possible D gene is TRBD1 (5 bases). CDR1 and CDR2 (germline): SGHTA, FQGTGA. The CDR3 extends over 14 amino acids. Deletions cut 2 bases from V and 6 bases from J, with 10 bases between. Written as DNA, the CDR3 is TGTGCCAGCAGCTTACATCAAGGGGCCGGGGAGCTGTTTTTT. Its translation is CASSLHQGAGELFF.

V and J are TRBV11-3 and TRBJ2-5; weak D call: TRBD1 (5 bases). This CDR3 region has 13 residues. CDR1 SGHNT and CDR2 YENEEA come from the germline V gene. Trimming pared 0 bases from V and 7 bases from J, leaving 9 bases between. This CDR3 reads CASSLEGDGTQYF. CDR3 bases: TGTGCCAGCAGCTTAGAAGGGGATGGGACCCAGTACTTC.

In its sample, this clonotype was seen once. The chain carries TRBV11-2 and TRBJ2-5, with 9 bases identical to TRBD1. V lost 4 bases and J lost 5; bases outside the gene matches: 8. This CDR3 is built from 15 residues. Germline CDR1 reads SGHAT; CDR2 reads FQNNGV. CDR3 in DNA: TGTGCCAGCAGCTACCGGGACAGGGAAGGCGAGACCCAGTACTTC. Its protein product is CASSYRDREGETQYF.

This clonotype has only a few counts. CDR3 residues: CASSLGSGSYEQYF. The CDR3 DNA sequence: TGTGCCAGCAGCCTTGGATCTGGGTCCTACGAGCAGTACTTC. The chain links TRBV27 to TRBJ2-7, with D unclear. V was trimmed by 6 bases and J by 1 base, leaving 13 bases between them. Germline loops: CDR1 MNHEY, CDR2 SMNVEV (reference sequence). CDR3 size: 14 residues.

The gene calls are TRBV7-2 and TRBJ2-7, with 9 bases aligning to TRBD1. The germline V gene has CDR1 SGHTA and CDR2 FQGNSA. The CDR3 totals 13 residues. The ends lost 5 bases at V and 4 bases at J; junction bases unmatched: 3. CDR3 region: CASSRDREYEQYF. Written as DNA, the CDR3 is TGTGCCAGCAGCCGGGACAGGGAGTACGAGCAGTACTTC.

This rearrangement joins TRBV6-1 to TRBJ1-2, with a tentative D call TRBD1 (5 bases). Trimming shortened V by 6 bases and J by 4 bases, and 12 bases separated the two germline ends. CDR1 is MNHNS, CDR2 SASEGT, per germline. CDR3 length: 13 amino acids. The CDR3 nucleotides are TGTGCCAGCAGGGGCTCGGGGGGCTATGGCTACACCTTC. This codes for CASRGSGGYGYTF.